The clone carrying this TCR beta chain was recorded at least ten times. V lost 3 bases, J lost 2 bases, and 17 bases lay in between. The CDR3 length is 16 residues. Looked up from germline, CDR1 is DFQATT and CDR2 is SNEGSKA (reference sequence). TCRdb reprocessed the RT-PCR reads via MiXCR and lists one record per CDR3 protein. Counted here are about 700,000 distinct CDR3 sequences, 13% to 15% occurring once; the ten biggest clones make up roughly 3.9%. The TCR was taken from a female donor in good health, serving as a healthy control. Sequencing was carried out using memory CD4+ T cells from blood. This rearrangement joins TRBV20-1 to TRBJ2-1, with D possibly being TRBD1 (6 bases). The CDR3 loop reads CSASPALGGTYNEQFF. In nucleotides, the CDR3 is TGCAGTGCTAGCCCTGCCCTTGGGGGCACCTACAATGAGCAGTTCTTC.